This TCR beta chain stems from a study of T cell responses to AZD1222 COVID-19 vaccine. The method was immunoSEQ multiplex PCR; TCRdb's version includes in-frame clones alone and lacks a portion of them. The sample consists of 200,000 or so clones, approximately 95% of them appearing once. The CDR3 extends over 15 amino acids. Germline lookup yields CDR1 LNHDA and CDR2 SQIVND (reference sequence). Deletions cut 7 bases from V and 4 bases from J, with 16 bases between. As regards this clone: Its target is not known.

The study, taken as a whole, reports: Without day 14 samples, only post-peak T cell repertoires were studied.

The J gene is TRBJ1-4, the V gene TRBV19, with no clear D. This material consisted of peripheral blood, taken 28 days after the second AZD1222 dose. This clonotype originated in an adult who received the AZD1222 COVID-19 vaccine. The CDR3 DNA reads TGTGCCAGTAAAGGTTCGGACGTAGGTAATGAAAAACTGTTTTTT. Its translation is CASKGSDVGNEKLFF.